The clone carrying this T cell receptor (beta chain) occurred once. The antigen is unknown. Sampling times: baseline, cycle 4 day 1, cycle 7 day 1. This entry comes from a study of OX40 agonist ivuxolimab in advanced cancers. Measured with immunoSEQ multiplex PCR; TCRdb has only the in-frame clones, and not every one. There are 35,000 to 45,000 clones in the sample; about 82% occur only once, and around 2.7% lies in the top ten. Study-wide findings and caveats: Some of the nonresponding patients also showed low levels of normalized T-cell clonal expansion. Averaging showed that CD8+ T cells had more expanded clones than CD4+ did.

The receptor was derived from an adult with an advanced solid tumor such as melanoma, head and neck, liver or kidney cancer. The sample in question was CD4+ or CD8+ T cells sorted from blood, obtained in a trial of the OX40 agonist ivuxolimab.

The CDR3 loop is CASSPSAKAVSGNTIYF. DNA of the CDR3: TGTGCCAGCTCACCATCCGCGAAGGCCGTCTCTGGAAACACCATATATTTT. The V gene is TRBV18, the J gene TRBJ1-3; D call uncertain. Between the trimmed V and J ends, which lost 2 bases and 0 bases, there was a span of 14 bases. From germline, CDR1 is KGHSH and CDR2 LQKENI. The CDR3 extends over 17 amino acids. The full variable domain, with the rest looked up from reference TRBV18 and TRBJ1-3, is NAGVMQNPRHLVRRRGQEARLRCSPMKGHSHVYWYRQLPEEGLKFMVYLQKENIIDESGMPKERFSAEFPKEGPSILRIQQVVRGDSAAYFCASSPSAKAVSGNTIYFGEGSWLTVV.